The source of this T cell receptor beta chain is a study of blood T cell repertoires in COVID-19. Study summary: Italy, Spain and the United States were the sources of the convalescent and acute COVID-19 samples. The cDNA or gDNA used as material had been derived from T cells, B-cell-depleted T cells, or PBMCs.

Enrolment of Seattle patients took place during active infection, and they were followed longitudinally. The CDR3 runs to 18 residues. With 5 bases clipped from V and 2 bases from J, the junction kept 15 bases outside the gene matches. Germline CDR1 reads MNHEY; CDR2 reads SMNVEV (reference sequence). This clone is a singleton in its sample. Sequencing used immunoSEQ multiplex PCR; TCRdb keeps in-frame clones, though not all of them. The repertoire consists of a few hundred thousand clones, with less than 90% occurring once and the leading ten covering under 12%. This receptor was taken from a woman older than 75 with COVID-19, enrolled during active disease. The chain couples TRBV27 to TRBJ2-3, with TRBD1 identical over 8 bases. Sequencing was done on a sample of peripheral blood. CDR3 protein: CASSLRPPTGAFTDTQYF. The CDR3, as DNA: TGTGCCAGCAGTCTCCGGCCACCGACAGGGGCTTTCACAGATACGCAGTATTTT.